This T cell receptor beta chain was identified during a study of blood T cells in healthy people across ages. Study information: About one barcoded TCR beta cDNA was captured per two T cells. Study-wide findings and caveats: Relative to aged donors, long-lived donors carried more naive CD4+ cells and displayed higher diversity.

Sample-barcoded 5' priming and a J-beta primer mix drove a second PCR of roughly 6 to 12 cycles. Through a template-switch adaptor with 12 random nucleotides, each cDNA molecule received a tag. In TCRdb, the 5' RACE reads were re-called with MiXCR into one record per CDR3 protein. The data contain about 1.8 million distinct CDR3 sequences, less than 50% of them singletons. V trimming: 0 bases; J trimming: 4 bases; junction bases outside the gene matches: 9. This CDR3 is 17 amino acids long. Germline values: CDR1 LGHNA, CDR2 YSLEER. Per sample, a minimum of 6 million PBMCs were isolated. As concerns this clonotype: Its antigen is not identified.

The sample comprised blood. This chain joins TRBV4-3 and TRBJ2-1, with 7 bases that match TRBD2. The source is a woman aged 40 to 50 in good health. The DNA of the CDR3 is TGCGCCAGCAGCCAAGATTGGCGGGAGCGGGTATACAATGAGCAGTTCTTC. Translated, it gives CASSQDWRERVYNEQFF.